This is a list of T cell receptor beta chains from one sample in a study of cytomegalovirus exposure and HLA in healthy donors. The repertoire was sequenced with immunoSEQ multiplex PCR; TCRdb's copy has only in-frame clones and lacks some. The data show around 67,000 clones, with roughly 68% seen just once and about 2.9% held by the top ten. The sequenced material came from PBMCs. The receptors were gathered from a woman in her 50s in good health and CMV-seronegative. Each CDR3 is given with its conserved first and last residue. D genes are given only for firm matches. Not all rows give a size; the values are once, few, many and, for expanded clones, a class.

V	size	D	J	DNA	CDR3
TRBV7-9	NA	TRBD2	TRBJ2-5	TGTGCCAGCAGCCCCCGGACTAGCAGGGAGACCCAGTACTTC	CASSPRTSRETQYF
TRBV7-8	few	TRBD1	TRBJ2-7	TGTGCCAGCAAGAAGGACAGGGGGGAATACGAGCAGTACTTC	CASKKDRGEYEQYF
TRBV6-5	NA	NA	TRBJ2-7	TGTGCCAGCGGCCGGGACTCCTTGTACGAGCAGTACTTC	CASGRDSLYEQYF
TRBV6-4	NA	TRBD2	TRBJ2-1	TGTGCCACCCGGGAGGGGAGCAACTACAATGAGCAGTTCTTC	CATREGSNYNEQFF
TRBV7-2	NA	NA	TRBJ2-1	TGTGCCAGCAATCGGGGGATGGAAGAGCAGTTCTTC	CASNRGMEEQFF
TRBV5-1	NA	TRBD1	TRBJ2-1	TGCGCCAGCAGCCTCGGACAGGGCGGGGTCAATGAGCAGTTCTTC	CASSLGQGGVNEQFF
TRBV5-1	NA	TRBD1	TRBJ1-1	TGCGCCAGCAGTCTTAACCACGGACAGGGGGCCGGGGGGGCTTTCTTT	CASSLNHGQGAGGAFF
TRBV7-2	NA	TRBD2	TRBJ2-1	TGTGCCAGCAGCTTAGTTAGACTAGCGGTATACAATGAGCAGTTCTTC	CASSLVRLAVYNEQFF
TRBV7-6	NA	TRBD2	TRBJ2-1	TGTGCCAGCAGCTTAGATTTGCGGGAGAGGAAGTTCTTC	CASSLDLRERKFF
TRBV6-6	NA	TRBD2	TRBJ2-7	TGTGCCAGCAGTTACTCGACGCGGGAGGCAACCTACGAGCAGTACTTC	CASSYSTREATYEQYF
TRBV11-2	NA	TRBD1	TRBJ2-2	TGTGCCAGCAGCTCGACAGGGGAGGACACCGGGGAGCTGTTTTTT	CASSSTGEDTGELFF